This TCR beta chain was retrieved from a study of blood T cell repertoires in COVID-19. Overall study context: Whether acute or convalescent, the COVID-19 samples came from the United States, Italy and Spain. Sources were T cells, B-cell-depleted T cells, or PBMCs; the material itself was cDNA or gDNA.

Sequencing was performed with immunoSEQ multiplex PCR; in TCRdb, only in-frame clones are kept and a portion is missing. The sample has a few hundred thousand clones, around 90% seen once. Germline CDR1 is MGHDK and CDR2 is SYGVNS. There are 15 residues in the CDR3. Deletions cut 3 bases from V and 0 bases from J, with 11 bases between. This clone was recorded only once. Sequencing was done on a sample of peripheral blood. This receptor was obtained from a woman in her seventies with COVID-19, enrolled during active disease. The chain recombines TRBV25-1 with TRBJ1-1; D might be TRBD1 (6 bases). This chain's CDR3 is CASSDRGQMNTEAFF. CDR3 DNA sequence: TGTGCCAGCAGTGATAGGGGACAAATGAACACTGAAGCTTTCTTT. The complete variable domain, with remaining parts taken from reference TRBV25-1 and TRBJ1-1, reads EADIYQTPRYLVIGTGKKITLECSQTMGHDKMYWYQQDPGMELHLIHYSYGVNSTEKGDLSSESTVSRIRTEHFPLTLESARPSHTSQYLCASSDRGQMNTEAFFGQGTRLTVV.